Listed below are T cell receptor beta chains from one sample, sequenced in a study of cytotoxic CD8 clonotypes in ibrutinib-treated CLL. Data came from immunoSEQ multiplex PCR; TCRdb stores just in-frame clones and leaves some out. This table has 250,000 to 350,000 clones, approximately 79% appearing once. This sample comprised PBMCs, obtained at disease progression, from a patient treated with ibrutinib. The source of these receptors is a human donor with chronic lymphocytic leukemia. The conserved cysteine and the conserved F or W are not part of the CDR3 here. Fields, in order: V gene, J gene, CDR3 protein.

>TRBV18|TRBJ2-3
ASSPVTGSTDTQY
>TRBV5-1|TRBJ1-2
ASSPGRDTNYGYT
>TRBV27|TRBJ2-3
ASSKGGNYETTQY
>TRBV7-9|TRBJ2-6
ASSLRTGSSGANVLT
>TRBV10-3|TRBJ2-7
AISEPRLAGSYEQY
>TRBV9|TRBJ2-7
ASSVGGAHSYEQY
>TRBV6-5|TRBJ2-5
ASSYAGLGETQY
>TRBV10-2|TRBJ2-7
ASSEWETVGLEQY
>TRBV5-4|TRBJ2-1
ASNRDRVLNEQF
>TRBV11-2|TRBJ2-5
ASSLDLGRRETQY
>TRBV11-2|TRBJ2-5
ASSLDTGEETQY
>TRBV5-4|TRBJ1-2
ASSLLQGTDDYGYT
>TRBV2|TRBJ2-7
ASSEDLSYEQY
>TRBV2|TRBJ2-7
ASSGDAHEQY
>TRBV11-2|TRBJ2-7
ASTQTGTYEQY
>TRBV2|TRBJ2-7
ASTPTSGDSYEQY
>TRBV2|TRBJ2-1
ASVNNNEQF
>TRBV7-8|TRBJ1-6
ASSLRQTYNSPLH
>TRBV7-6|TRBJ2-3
ASSLRLAGGASTDTQY
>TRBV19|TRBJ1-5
ASSSQEYSNQPQH
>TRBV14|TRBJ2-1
ASSQFRVAAGLSSYNEQF
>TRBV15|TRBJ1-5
ATSSGTNQPQH
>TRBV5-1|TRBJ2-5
ASSIGLAGGPWY
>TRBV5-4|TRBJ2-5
ASSFRREGHQETQY
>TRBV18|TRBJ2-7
ASSPRASGEDYEQY
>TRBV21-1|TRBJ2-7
ANRTLYEQY
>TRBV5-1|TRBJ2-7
ASQTGTGGFEQY
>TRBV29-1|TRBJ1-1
SVATGTEAF
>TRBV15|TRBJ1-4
ATSKGLEEKLF
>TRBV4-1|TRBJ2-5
ASSQIPGAGETQY
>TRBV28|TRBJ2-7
ASSPGTLSYEQY
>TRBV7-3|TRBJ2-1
ASSFERGAGQF